Below, one T cell receptor beta chain is given with its context. These data are taken from a study of synovial regulatory T cells in juvenile arthritis. Measured with immunoSEQ multiplex PCR; TCRdb has only the in-frame clones, and not every one. The sample data list about 9,100 clones. The TCR was taken from a donor younger than 30 with juvenile idiopathic arthritis. Sequenced input: Treg cells from blood. Noted subset: remaining (HLA-DR-negative) circulating blood Treg cells.

The CDR3 protein is CASSQEGVGETQYF. The rearrangement uses TRBV7-2 and TRBJ2-5; the TRBD2 assignment by TCRdb is unverifiable without DNA. CDR3 length: 14 residues. No DNA sequence is on record. Per the germline V gene, CDR1 is SGHTA and CDR2 is FQGNSA.